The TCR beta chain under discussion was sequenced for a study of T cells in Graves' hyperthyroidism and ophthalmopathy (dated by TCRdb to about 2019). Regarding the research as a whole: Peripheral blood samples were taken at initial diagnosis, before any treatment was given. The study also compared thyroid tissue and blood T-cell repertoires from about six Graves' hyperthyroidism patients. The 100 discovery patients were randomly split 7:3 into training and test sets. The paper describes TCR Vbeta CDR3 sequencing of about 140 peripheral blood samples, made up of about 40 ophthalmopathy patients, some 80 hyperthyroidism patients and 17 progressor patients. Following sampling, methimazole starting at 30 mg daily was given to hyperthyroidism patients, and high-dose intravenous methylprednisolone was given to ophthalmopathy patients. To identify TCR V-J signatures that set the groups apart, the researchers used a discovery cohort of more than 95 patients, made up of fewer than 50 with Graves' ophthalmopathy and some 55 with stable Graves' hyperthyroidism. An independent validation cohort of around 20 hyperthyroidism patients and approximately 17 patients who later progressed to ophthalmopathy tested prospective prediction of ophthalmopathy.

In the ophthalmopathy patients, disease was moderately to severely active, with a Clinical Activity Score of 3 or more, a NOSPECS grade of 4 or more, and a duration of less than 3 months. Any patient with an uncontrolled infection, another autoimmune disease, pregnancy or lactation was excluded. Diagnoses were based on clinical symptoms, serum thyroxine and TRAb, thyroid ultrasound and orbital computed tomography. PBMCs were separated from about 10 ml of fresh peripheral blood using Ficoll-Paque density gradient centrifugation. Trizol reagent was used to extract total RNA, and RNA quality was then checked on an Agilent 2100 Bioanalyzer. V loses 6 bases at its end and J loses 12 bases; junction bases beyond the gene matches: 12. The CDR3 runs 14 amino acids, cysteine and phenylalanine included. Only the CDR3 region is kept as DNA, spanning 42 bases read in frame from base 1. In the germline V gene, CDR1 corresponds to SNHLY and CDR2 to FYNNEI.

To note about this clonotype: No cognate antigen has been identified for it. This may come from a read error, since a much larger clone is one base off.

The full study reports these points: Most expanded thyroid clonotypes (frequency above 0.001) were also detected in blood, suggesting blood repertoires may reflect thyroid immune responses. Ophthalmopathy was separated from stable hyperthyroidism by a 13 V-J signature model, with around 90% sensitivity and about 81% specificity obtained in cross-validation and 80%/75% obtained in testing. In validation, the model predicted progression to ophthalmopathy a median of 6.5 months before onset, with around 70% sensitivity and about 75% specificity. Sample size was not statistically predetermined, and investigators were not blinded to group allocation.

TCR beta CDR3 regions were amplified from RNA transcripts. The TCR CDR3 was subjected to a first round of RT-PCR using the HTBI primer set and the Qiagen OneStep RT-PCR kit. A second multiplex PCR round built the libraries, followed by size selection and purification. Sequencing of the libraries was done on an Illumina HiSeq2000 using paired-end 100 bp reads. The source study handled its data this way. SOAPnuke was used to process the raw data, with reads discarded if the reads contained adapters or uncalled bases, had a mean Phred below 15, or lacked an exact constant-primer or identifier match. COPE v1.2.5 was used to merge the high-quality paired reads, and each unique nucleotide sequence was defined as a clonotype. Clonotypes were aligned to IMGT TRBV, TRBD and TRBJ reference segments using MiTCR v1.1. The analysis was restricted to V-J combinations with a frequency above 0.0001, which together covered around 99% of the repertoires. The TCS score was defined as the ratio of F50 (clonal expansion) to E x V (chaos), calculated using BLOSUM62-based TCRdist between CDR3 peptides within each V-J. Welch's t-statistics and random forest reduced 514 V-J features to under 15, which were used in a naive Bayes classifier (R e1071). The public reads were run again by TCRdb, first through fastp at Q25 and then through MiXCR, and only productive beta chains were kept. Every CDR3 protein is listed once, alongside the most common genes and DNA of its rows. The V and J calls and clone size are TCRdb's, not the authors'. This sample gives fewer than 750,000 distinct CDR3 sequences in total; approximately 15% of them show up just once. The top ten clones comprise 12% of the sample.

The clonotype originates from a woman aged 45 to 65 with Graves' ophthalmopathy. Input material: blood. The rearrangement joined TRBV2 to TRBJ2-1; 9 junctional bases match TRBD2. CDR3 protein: CASSETSGSPRQFF. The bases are TGTGCCAGCAGCGAGACTAGCGGAAGTCCTAGGCAGTTCTTC.